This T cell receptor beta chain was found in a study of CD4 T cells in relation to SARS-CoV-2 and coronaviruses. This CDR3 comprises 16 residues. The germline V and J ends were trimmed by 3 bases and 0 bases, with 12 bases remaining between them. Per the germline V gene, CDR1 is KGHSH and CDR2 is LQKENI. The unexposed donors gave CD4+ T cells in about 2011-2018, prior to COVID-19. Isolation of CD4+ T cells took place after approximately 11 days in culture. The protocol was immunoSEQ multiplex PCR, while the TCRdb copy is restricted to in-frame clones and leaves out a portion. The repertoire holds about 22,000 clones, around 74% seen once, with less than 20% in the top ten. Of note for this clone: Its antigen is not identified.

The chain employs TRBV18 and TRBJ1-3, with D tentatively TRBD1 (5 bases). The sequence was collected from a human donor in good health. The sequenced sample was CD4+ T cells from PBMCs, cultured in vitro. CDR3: CASSPSGADSGNTIYF. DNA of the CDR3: TGTGCCAGCTCACCTAGTGGGGCGGACTCTGGAAACACCATATATTTT.